This section outlines one T cell receptor beta chain sequence together with its context. Its antigen is not identified. The source of the sample is a study of T cell responses to AZD1222 COVID-19 vaccine. The wider study: Pooled together were second doses at about 4 or about 12 weeks.

Sequencing was performed with immunoSEQ multiplex PCR; in TCRdb, only in-frame clones are kept and a portion is missing. The table has 90,000 to 150,000 clones, 70% to 90% seen once; the top ten hold 6.5% to 9%. Whole-study results and caveats: Baseline antibody screening turned up just a handful of seropositive AZD1222 recipients.

The sample here was peripheral blood, taken on day 0 of AZD1222 vaccination. The receptor was isolated from an adult in good health.

CDR3 region: CASSEESSGGDTQYF. The CDR3 region has the DNA TGCGCCAGCAGTGAGGAGTCTAGCGGGGGTGATACGCAGTATTTT. The J gene is TRBJ2-3, the V gene TRBV10-1, with TRBD2 identical over 10 bases. V lost 2 bases and J lost 6; bases outside the gene matches: 5. CDR3 size: 15 residues. Germline assignment: CDR1 WNHNN and CDR2 SYGVQD (reference sequence).